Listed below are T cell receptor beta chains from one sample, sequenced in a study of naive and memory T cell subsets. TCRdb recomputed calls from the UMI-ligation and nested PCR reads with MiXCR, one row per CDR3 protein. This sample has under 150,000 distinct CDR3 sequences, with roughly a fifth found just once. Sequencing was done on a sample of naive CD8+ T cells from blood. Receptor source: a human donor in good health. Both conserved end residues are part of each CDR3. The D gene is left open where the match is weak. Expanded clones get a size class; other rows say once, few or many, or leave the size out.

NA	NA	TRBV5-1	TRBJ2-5	TGCGCCAGCAGCCTACTAGAGGAGAATTTGGAGACCCAGTACTTC	CASSLLEENLETQYF
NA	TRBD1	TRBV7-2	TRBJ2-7	TGTGCCAGCAGCGGATGGACAGGGGAAACTTACGAGCAGTACTTC	CASSGWTGETYEQYF
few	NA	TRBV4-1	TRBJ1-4	TGCGCCAGCAGCCATCGTGAGTTTAATGAAAAACTGTTTTTT	CASSHREFNEKLFF
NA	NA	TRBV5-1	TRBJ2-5	TGCGCCAGCAGCAGATTCGAGGAAGAGACCCAGTACTTC	CASSRFEEETQYF
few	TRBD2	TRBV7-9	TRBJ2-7	TGTGTCACGAAGGCCTGGCGGGAGCCAAACGAGCAGTACTTC	CVTKAWREPNEQYF
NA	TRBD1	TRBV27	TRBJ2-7	TGTGCCAGCAGTTTCGGGACAGGGAACGAGCAGTACTTC	CASSFGTGNEQYF
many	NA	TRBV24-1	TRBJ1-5	TGTGCCAACTGGACGAAATTGTATGGGCAGCCCCAGCATTTT	CANWTKLYGQPQHF
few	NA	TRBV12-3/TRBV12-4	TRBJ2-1	TGTGCCAGCAGTTTATACTCTTACAATGAGCAGTTCTTC	CASSLYSYNEQFF
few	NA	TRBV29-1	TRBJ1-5	TGCAGCGTGGGGGGGCCCCAGGAGCCCCAGCATTTT	CSVGGPQEPQHF
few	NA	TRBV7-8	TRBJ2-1	TGTGCCAGCGGGCGGGAATCTACCAATGAGCATTTCTTC	CASGRESTNEHFF
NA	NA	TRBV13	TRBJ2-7	TGTGCCAGCAGCTTCAAGGACTCCTACGAGCAGTACTTC	CASSFKDSYEQYF
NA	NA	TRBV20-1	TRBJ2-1	TGCAGTGCTTGGGAAGATAGGGGACTCAATGAGCAGTTCTTC	CSAWEDRGLNEQFF
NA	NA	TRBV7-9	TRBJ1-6	TGTGCCAGCAGCTTAGATTTGGGGGATAATTCACCCCTCCACTTT	CASSLDLGDNSPLHF
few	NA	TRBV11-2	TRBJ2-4	TGTGCCAGCAGCTTAGATTTCGACTTCGGCAAAAACATTCAGTACTTC	CASSLDFDFGKNIQYF
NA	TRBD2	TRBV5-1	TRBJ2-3	TGCGCCAGCAGCTTGGCGGCTAGCGGCGACACAGATACGCAGTATTTT	CASSLAASGDTDTQYF
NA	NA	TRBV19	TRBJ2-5	TGTGCCAGTAGTACCTACGAAGAGACCCAGTACTTC	CASSTYEETQYF
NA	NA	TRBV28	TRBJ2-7	TGTGCCAGCAGTTTAAGTCTAGCGAAACTGTCCTACGAGCAGTACTTC	CASSLSLAKLSYEQYF
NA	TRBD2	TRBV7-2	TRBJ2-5	TGTGCCAGCAGCCTACTAGCGGGAGGGTTTGAGACCCAGTACTTC	CASSLLAGGFETQYF
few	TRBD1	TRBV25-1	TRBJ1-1	TGTGCCAGCAGTGAAACGGGACAGGGGGCGTTGAGGACTGAAGCTTTCTTT	CASSETGQGALRTEAFF
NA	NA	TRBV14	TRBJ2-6	TGTGCCAGCAGCCCTCATGGTTGGACCAACGTCCTGACTTTC	CASSPHGWTNVLTF
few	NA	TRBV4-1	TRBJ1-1	TGCGCCAGCAGCCAGGTGATTACAGGGACTGAAGCTTTCTTT	CASSQVITGTEAFF
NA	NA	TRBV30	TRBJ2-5	TGTGCCTGGAGTTGGGGGCGAAGCGAGACCCAGTACTTC	CAWSWGRSETQYF
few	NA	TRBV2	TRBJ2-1	TGTGCCAGCAGTGAGCCCCGAGACAGTTCTCACTTTTACAATGAGCAGTTCTTC	CASSEPRDSSHFYNEQFF
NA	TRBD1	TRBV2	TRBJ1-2	TGTGCCAGCGGGGGGGTGGACAGGGACTTCGAGGGGGGCTACACCTTC	CASGGVDRDFEGGYTF
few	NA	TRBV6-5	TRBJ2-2	TGTGCCAGCAGTTACTCTTGGGGGCCGAACACCGGGGAGCTGTTTTTT	CASSYSWGPNTGELFF
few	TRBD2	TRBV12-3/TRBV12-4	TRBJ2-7	TGTGCCAGCAGTTTCGGTGGGAGGGGTTACGAGCAGTACTTC	CASSFGGRGYEQYF
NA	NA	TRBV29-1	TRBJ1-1	TGCAGCGTTGATCTAGTTGAGTTGAACACTGAAGCTTTCTTT	CSVDLVELNTEAFF
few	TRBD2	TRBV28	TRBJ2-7	TGTGCCAGCAGGTTAGCGGGAGTGTTAAACGAGCAGTACTTC	CASRLAGVLNEQYF